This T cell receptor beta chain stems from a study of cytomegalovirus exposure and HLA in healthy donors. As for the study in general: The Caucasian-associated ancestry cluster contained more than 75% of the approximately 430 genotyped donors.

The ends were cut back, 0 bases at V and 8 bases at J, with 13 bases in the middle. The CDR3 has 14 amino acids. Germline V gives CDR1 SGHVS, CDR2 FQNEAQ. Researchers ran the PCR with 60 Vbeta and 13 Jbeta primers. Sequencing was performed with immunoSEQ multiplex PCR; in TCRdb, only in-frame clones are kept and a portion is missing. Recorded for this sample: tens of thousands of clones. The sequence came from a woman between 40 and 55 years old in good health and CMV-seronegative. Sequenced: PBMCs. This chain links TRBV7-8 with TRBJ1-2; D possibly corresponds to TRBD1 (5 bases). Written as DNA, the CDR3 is TGTGCCAGCAGCTTAGCGGAAAACAGGCGCGGCTACACCTTC. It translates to CASSLAENRRGYTF.